Sequencing of this T cell receptor (beta chain) was carried out in a study of identical twins. Study results and caveats: Low generation-probability sequences were in excess among twin-shared out-of-frame alpha sequences.

V lost 5 bases, J lost 2 bases, and 10 bases lay in between. The CDR3 has 13 amino acids. Template switching added a universal primer binding site, and final cDNA carried unique molecular identifiers. TCRdb itself ran the 5' RACE reads through MiXCR, one entry per CDR3 protein. The table records approximately 620,000 distinct CDR3 sequences, less than 10% of them present only once. This clonotype was seen at least ten times. Its matching antigen is unknown. The data were also submitted as part of a second study, on yellow fever vaccine responses in identical twins.

Sequencing was carried out using PBMCs. The chain couples TRBV12-3 or TRBV12-4 to TRBJ2-7; D remains ambiguous. This receptor was identified in a young woman in good health. CDR3 in DNA: TGTGCCAGCAGTCTTCCCGAGACCTACGAGCAGTACTTC. As protein: CASSLPETYEQYF.